This record looks at one T cell receptor beta chain sequence and its context. Germline values: CDR1 MGHRA, CDR2 YSYEKL. The CDR3 extends over 15 amino acids. J gave up 1 base and V 7 bases, and 9 bases lay outside the gene matches. These data come from a study of blood T cell repertoires in COVID-19. Study summary: Material from acute and convalescent COVID-19 was sourced from the United States, Italy and Spain. The cDNA or gDNA used as material had been derived from T cells, B-cell-depleted T cells, or PBMCs.

Authors' processing steps: Estimation of nucleated cell counts relied on the amplification of reference gene primers. Generated by immunoSEQ multiplex PCR, the TCRdb table keeps only in-frame clones and is missing some. The D gene and trimming were derived from the DNA, and the V and J assignments and clone size from that table. This table holds roughly 280,000 clones, 86% found once. Sequences were obtained from peripheral blood. The source is a man aged 18-30 years with active or convalescent COVID-19. The rearrangement joins TRBV4-1 to TRBJ1-2; 7 nucleotides line up with TRBD1. The CDR3 bases are TGCGCCAGCACCGCCGGGACAGAGAATAACTATGGCTACACCTTC. This sequence encodes CASTAGTENNYGYTF.